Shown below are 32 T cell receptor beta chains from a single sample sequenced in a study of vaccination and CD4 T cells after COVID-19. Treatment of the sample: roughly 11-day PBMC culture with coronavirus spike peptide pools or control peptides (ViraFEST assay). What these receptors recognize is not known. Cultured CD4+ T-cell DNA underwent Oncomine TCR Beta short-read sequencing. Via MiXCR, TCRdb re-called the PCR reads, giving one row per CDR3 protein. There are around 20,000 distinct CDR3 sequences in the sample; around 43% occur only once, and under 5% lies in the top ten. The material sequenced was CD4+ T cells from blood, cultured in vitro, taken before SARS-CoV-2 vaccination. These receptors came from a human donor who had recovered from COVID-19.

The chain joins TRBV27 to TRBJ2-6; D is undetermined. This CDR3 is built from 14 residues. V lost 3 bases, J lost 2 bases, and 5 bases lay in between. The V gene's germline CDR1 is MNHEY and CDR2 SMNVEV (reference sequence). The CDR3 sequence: CASSFAAGANVLTF. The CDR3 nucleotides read TGTGCCAGCAGTTTCGCCGCTGGGGCCAACGTCCTGACTTTC.

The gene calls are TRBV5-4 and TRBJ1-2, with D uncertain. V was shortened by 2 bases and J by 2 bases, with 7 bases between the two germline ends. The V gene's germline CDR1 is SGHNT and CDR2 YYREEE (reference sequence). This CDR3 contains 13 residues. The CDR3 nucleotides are TGTGCCAGCAGCTTCGAGGGAAACTATGGCTACACCTTC. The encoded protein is CASSFEGNYGYTF.

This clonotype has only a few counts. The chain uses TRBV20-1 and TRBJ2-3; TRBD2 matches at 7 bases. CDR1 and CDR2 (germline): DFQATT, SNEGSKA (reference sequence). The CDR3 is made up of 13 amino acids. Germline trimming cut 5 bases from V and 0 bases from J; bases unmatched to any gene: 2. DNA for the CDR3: TGCAGTGCTTCCGGGGGGAGCACAGATACGCAGTATTTT. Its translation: CSASGGSTDTQYF.

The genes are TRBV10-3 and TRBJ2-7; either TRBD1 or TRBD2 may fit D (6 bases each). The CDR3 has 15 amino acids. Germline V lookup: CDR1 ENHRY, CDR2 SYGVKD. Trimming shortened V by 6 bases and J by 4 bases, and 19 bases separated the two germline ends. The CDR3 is CAISSTGGPFYEQYF. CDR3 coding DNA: TGTGCCATCAGCTCAACCGGGGGCCCATTTTACGAGCAGTACTTC.

The CDR3 DNA reads TGCAGTGCTAGAGAAACTAGCCGTCGCACAGATACGCAGTATTTT. Translating gives CSARETSRRTDTQYF. The chain links TRBV20-1 to TRBJ2-3; a weak D match, TRBD2 (6 bases). Trimming stripped 0 bases from V and 1 base from J, with 11 bases between. Looked up from germline, CDR1 is DFQATT and CDR2 is SNEGSKA (reference sequence). The CDR3 has 15 amino acids.

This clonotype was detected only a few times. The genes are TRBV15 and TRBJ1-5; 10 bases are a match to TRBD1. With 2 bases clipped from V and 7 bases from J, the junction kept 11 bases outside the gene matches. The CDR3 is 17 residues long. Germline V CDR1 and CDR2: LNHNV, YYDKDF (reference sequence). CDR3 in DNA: TGTGCCACCAGCAGAAATCTCCCTGGACAGGGGGGGCAGCCCCAGCATTTT. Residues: CATSRNLPGQGGQPQHF.

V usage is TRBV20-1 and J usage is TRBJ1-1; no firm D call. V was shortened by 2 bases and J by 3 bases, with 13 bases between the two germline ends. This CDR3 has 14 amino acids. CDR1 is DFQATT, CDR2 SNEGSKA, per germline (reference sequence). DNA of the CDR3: TGCAGTGCTAGACCCCCGGCCCGGGACACTGAAGCTTTCTTT. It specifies CSARPPARDTEAFF.

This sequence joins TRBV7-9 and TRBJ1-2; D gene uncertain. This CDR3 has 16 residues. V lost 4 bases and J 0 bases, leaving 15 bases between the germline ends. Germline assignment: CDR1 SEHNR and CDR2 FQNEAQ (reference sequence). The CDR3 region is CASSSLDAGANYGYTF. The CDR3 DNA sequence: TGTGCCAGCAGCTCCCTTGACGCGGGAGCTAACTATGGCTACACCTTC.

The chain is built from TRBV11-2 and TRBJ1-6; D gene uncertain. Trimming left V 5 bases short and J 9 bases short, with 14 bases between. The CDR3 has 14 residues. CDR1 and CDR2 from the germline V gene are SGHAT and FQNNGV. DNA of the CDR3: TGTGCCAGCAGCCCAGCCCAGCCTACTTCACCCCTCCACTTT. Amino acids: CASSPAQPTSPLHF.

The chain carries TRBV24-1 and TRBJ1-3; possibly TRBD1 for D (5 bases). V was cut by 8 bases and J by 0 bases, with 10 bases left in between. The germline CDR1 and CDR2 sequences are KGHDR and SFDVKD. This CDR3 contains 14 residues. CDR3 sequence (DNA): TGTGCCACCACAGGGCATAACTCTGGAAACACCATATATTTT. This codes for CATTGHNSGNTIYF.

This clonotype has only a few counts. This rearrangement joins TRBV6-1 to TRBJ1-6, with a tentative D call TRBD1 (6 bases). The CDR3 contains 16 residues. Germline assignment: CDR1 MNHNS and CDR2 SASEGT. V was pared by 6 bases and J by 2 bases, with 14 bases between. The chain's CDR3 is CASRTDRTPYNSPLHF. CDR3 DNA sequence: TGTGCCAGCAGAACCGACAGGACCCCCTATAATTCACCCCTCCACTTT.

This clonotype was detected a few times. CDR3 in DNA: TGTGCCAGCAGCTTAGGGCAGAGAAGCACAGATACGCAGTATTTT. Protein product: CASSLGQRSTDTQYF. This sequence joins TRBV7-2 and TRBJ2-3; no clear D gene. The CDR3 consists of 15 residues. V was shortened by 1 base and J by 0 bases, with 8 bases between the two germline ends. The V gene's germline CDR1 is SGHTA and CDR2 FQGNSA.

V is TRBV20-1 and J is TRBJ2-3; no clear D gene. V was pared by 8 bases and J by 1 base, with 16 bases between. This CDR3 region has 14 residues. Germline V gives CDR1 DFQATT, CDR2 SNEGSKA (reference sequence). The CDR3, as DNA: TGCAGTAAGCGTGGGGTTGGGGGCACAGATACGCAGTATTTT. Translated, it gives CSKRGVGGTDTQYF.

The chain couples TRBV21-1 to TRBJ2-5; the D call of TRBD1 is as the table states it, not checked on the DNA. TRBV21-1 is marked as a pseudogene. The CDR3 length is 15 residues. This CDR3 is CASSTTHRDQETQYF. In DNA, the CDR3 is TGTGCCAGCAGCACTACCCACAGGGACCAAGAGACCCAGTACTTC.

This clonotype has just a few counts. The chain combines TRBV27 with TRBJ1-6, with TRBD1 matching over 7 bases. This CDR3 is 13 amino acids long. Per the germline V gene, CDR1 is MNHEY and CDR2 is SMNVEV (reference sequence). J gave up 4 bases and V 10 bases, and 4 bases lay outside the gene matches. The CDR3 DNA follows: TGTGCCACCCGGGACAGATATAATTCACCCCTCCACTTT. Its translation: CATRDRYNSPLHF.

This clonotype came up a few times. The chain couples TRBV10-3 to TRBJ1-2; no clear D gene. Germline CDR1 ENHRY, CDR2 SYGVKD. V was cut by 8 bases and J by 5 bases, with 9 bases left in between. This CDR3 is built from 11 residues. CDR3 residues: CAIASGYGYTF. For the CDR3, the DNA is TGTGCCATCGCTTCGGGGTATGGCTACACCTTC.

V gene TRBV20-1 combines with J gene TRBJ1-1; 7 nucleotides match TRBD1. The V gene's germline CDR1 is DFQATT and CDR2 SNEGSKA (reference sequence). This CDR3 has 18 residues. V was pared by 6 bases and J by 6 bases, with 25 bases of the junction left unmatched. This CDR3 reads CSAPGPLRGPVAGAEAFF. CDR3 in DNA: TGCAGTGCCCCTGGCCCTTTAAGGGGGCCGGTGGCGGGCGCTGAAGCTTTCTTT.

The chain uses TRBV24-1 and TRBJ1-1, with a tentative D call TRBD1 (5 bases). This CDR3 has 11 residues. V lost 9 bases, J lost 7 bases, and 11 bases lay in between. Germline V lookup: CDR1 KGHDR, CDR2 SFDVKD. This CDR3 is CATRRGDEAFF. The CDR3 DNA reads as TGTGCCACCCGGCGGGGGGATGAAGCTTTCTTT.

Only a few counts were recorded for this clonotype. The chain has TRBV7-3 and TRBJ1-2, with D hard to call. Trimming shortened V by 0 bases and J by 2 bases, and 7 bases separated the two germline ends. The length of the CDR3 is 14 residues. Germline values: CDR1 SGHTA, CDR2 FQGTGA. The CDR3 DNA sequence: TGTGCCAGCAGCTTAACGGCGCAAAACTATGGCTACACCTTC. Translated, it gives CASSLTAQNYGYTF.

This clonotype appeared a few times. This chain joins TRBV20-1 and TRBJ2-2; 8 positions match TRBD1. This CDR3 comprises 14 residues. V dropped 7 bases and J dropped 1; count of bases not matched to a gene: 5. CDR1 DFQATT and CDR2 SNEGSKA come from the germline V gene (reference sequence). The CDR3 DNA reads TGCAGTGTTCGGGACAGGATGAACACCGGGGAGCTGTTTTTT. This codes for CSVRDRMNTGELFF.

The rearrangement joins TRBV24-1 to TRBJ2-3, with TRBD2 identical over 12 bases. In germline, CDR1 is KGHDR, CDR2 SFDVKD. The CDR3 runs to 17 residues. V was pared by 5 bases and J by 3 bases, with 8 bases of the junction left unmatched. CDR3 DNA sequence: TGTGCCACCAGTGTTACGTCTAGCGGGAGGGGGACAGATACGCAGTATTTT. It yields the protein CATSVTSSGRGTDTQYF.

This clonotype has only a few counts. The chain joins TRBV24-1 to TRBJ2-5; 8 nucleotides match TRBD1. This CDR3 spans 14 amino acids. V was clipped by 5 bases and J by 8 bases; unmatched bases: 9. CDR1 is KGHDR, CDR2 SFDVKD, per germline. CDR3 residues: CATSAGDRTKTQYF. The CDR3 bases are TGTGCCACCAGTGCAGGGGACAGGACTAAAACCCAGTACTTC.

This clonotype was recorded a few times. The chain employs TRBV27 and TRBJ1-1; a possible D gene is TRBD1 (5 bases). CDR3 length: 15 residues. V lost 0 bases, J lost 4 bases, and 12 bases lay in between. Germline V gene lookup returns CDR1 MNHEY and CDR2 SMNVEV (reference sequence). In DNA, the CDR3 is TGTGCCAGCAGTTTATCAATGTCGGGGGGCACTGAAGCTTTCTTT. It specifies CASSLSMSGGTEAFF.

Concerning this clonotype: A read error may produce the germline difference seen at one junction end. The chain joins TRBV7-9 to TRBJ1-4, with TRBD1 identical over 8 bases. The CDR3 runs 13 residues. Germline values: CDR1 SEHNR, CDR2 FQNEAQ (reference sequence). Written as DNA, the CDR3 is TGTGCCAGCAGCTTTGACAGGGGCGAAAAACTGATTTTT. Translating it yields CASSFDRGEKLIF.

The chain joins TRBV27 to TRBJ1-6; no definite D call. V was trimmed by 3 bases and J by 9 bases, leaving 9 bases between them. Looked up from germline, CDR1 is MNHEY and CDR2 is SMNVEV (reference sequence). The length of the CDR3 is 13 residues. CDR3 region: CASSLVQSSPLHF. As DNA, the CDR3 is TGTGCCAGCAGTTTGGTACAGAGTTCACCCCTCCACTTT.

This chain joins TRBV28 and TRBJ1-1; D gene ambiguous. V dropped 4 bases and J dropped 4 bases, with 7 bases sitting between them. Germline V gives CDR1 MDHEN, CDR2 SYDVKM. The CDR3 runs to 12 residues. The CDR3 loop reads CASSYQVTEAFF. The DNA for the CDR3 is TGTGCCAGCAGTTACCAAGTCACTGAAGCTTTCTTT.

CDR3 residues: CASSQEAAGRRGYTF. The CDR3 DNA is TGCGCCAGCAGCCAAGAAGCTGCGGGCCGGCGTGGCTACACCTTC. The J gene is TRBJ1-2, the V gene TRBV4-1; unclear D gene. Germline assignment: CDR1 MGHRA and CDR2 YSYEKL. The CDR3 extends over 15 amino acids. The V end lost 0 bases, the J end lost 7 bases, and 15 bases lay between the germline ends.

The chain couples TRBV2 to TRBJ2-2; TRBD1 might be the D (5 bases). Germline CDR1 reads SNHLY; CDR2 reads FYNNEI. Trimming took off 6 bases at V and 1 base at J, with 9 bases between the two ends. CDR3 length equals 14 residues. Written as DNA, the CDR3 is TGTGCCAGCAGGCAGGGTGGGAACACCGGGGAGCTGTTTTTT. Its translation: CASRQGGNTGELFF.

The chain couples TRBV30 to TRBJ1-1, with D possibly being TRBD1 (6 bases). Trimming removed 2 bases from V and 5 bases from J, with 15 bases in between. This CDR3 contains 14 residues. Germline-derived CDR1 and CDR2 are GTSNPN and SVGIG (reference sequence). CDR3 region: CAWSTWGGETEAFF. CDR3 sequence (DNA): TGTGCCTGGAGTACCTGGGGGGGCGAGACTGAAGCTTTCTTT.

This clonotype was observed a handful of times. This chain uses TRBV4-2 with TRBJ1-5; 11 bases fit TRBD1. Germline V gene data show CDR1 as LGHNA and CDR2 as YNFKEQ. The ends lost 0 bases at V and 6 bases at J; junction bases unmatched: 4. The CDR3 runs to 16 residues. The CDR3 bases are TGTGCCAGCAGCCAAGATCCGGACAGGGGGCTTCAGCCCCAGCATTTT. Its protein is CASSQDPDRGLQPQHF.

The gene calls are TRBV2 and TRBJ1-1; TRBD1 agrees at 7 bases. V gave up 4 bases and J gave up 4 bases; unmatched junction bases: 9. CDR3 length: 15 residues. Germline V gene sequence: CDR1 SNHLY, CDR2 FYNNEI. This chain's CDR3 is CASSVKQGRSTEAFF. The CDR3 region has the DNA TGTGCCAGCAGTGTCAAACAGGGGAGATCCACTGAAGCTTTCTTT.

CDR3 region: CSAVVGDRGNYGYTF. DNA for the CDR3: TGCAGTGCTGTTGTCGGGGACAGGGGGAACTATGGCTACACCTTC. The rearrangement joins TRBV20-1 to TRBJ1-2; TRBD1 agrees at 11 bases. With 5 bases clipped from V and 2 bases from J, the junction kept 7 bases outside the gene matches. The CDR3 has 15 residues. The germline CDR1 and CDR2 sequences are DFQATT and SNEGSKA (reference sequence).